This record concerns one T cell receptor (beta chain) sequence. Its specificity is not known. This sample was included in a study of T-cell memory formation after mild COVID-19. Turning to the study itself: Largely donor-specific TCR clusters were found.

MiXCR, run by TCRdb on the 5' RACE reads, gives a single entry per CDR3 protein. This table has some 350,000 distinct CDR3 sequences, over 10% appearing once. Per germline, CDR1 MGHRA and CDR2 YSYEKL. CDR3 size: 14 residues. The V and J ends lost 2 bases and 2 bases respectively, with 10 bases between them. The study's findings and limits: Cross-reactive memory appears to have joined, as suggested by some responding clones showing up in pre-infection memory.

The clonotype originates from a man aged 18-30 years who had mild COVID-19 (a few samples of this study predate the infection). Cell type and time point are not known. The sample was PBMCs or a T cell subset sorted from them (not recorded which). The chain has TRBV4-1 and TRBJ2-7, with D unresolved. CDR3 nucleotides: TGCGCCAGCAGCCAACCTACCCAACCCTACGAGCAGTACTTC. Translating gives CASSQPTQPYEQYF.